These 20 T cell receptor beta chains were all obtained from the same sample, sequenced in a study of spatial heterogeneity in lung cancer. General study results and limits: The study found that expanded intratumoral alpha and beta TCR counts tracked tumor mutation counts.

TCRdb passed the 5' RACE reads through MiXCR, listing each CDR3 protein once. The data contain around 18,000 distinct CDR3 sequences, roughly 5% of them singletons. Antigens for these TCRs are unknown. Time point specified: sample taken at primary tumor resection. Sequencing used lung tumor tissue, obtained at surgery. Receptors originate from a female donor with early-stage non-small cell lung cancer.

This clonotype was seen many times. This beta chain is an off-target read within a library intended for alpha chains, so its frequency means little. This chain joins TRBV12-3 or TRBV12-4 and TRBJ2-7, with a possible D match to TRBD2 (5 bases). The V end was cut by 6 bases, the J end by 0 bases, with 12 bases between. This CDR3 spans 14 amino acids. CDR3 in DNA: TGTGCCAGCAGAAGACGGGAAAGCTCCTACGAGCAGTACTTC. Its protein is CASRRRESSYEQYF.

In its sample, this clonotype was seen many times. Being off target in a library aimed at alpha chains, this beta chain has a size of little meaning. The genes are TRBV4-1 and TRBJ2-7, with D perhaps assigned TRBD1 or TRBD2 (5 bases each). The CDR3 totals 15 residues. Trimming took off 5 bases at V and 2 bases at J, with 16 bases between the two ends. Germline CDR1 is MGHRA and CDR2 is YSYEKL. The CDR3 region is CASSLLGTDAYEQYF. In DNA, the CDR3 is TGCGCCAGCAGCTTACTGGGGACGGATGCCTACGAGCAGTACTTC.

This clonotype was observed at least ten times. The library was prepared for alpha chains; this beta chain is a stray read, so its frequency means little. The rearrangement links TRBV4-2 to TRBJ1-5; TRBD1 matches at 7 bases. V lost 1 base, J lost 6 bases, and 6 bases stayed unmatched. The CDR3 consists of 15 residues. The germline gives CDR1 LGHNA, CDR2 YNFKEQ. The CDR3: CASSQGTGLAQPQHF. The CDR3 nucleotides read TGTGCCAGCAGCCAAGGGACAGGACTGGCTCAGCCCCAGCATTTT.

A word on this clonotype: For a library built for alpha chains, this beta chain is a stray read; little rests on its size. V is TRBV6-1 and J is TRBJ1-1; D gene unclear. Germline CDR1 is MNHNS and CDR2 is SASEGT. The germline V and J ends were trimmed by 1 base and 5 bases, with 11 bases remaining between them. The CDR3 is 14 amino acids. The CDR3 DNA reads TGTGCCAGCAGTGAAGGGGTAGGGAGGACTGAAGCTTTCTTT. Translation: CASSEGVGRTEAFF.

This clonotype was observed many times. A library prepared for alpha chains yielded this beta chain as an off-target read; its size is of little meaning. This chain joins TRBV6-1 and TRBJ1-5; no clear D gene. The CDR3 has 13 amino acids. Germline V lookup: CDR1 MNHNS, CDR2 SASEGT. Trimming removed 6 bases from V and 4 bases from J, with 10 bases in between. CDR3 DNA sequence: TGTGCCAGCAGATTGGACGGGAATCAGCCCCAGCATTTT. Its translation is CASRLDGNQPQHF.

There are many counts of this clonotype. The library was designed around alpha chains, so this beta chain is a stray read whose abundance carries little weight. The chain couples TRBV7-9 to TRBJ1-5; D not resolved. CDR3 length: 13 amino acids. Germline CDR1 is SEHNR and CDR2 is FQNEAQ (reference sequence). Trimming took off 3 bases at V and 7 bases at J, with 10 bases between the two ends. The CDR3 DNA reads TGTGCCAGCAGCTTCGAGGGTTGGCAGCCCCAGCATTTT. This codes for CASSFEGWQPQHF.

At least ten counts were recorded for this clonotype. The size of this beta chain means little, since it is a stray read in a library made for alpha chains. The J gene is TRBJ1-1, the V gene TRBV11-1; 7 nucleotides agree with TRBD1. V was pared by 4 bases and J by 8 bases, with 7 bases of the junction left unmatched. Germline V gene lookup returns CDR1 SGHAT and CDR2 FQDESV (reference sequence). This CDR3 is built from 13 residues. CDR3 loop: CASSSYDRAEAFF. The DNA for the CDR3 is TGTGCCAGCAGCTCCTATGACAGGGCAGAAGCTTTCTTT.

Ten or more counts support this clonotype. This beta chain slipped into a library made for alpha chains as a stray read, so its size is not meaningful. V gene TRBV20-1 combines with J gene TRBJ2-7, with 12 bases identical to TRBD2. The V and J ends lost 5 bases and 3 bases, in that order; junction bases with no gene match: 8. The CDR3 totals 15 residues. CDR1 and CDR2 (germline): DFQATT, SNEGSKA (reference sequence). DNA for the CDR3: TGCAGTGCTCCCAACCCGACTAGCGGGGGCTACGAGCAGTACTTC. This gives the protein CSAPNPTSGGYEQYF.

A few counts support this clonotype. A library prepared for alpha chains yielded this beta chain as an off-target read; its size is of little meaning. The chain recombines TRBV5-1 with TRBJ2-2; D is perhaps TRBD2 (6 bases). In germline, CDR1 is SGHRS, CDR2 YFSETQ. The V and J ends lost 3 bases and 6 bases respectively, with 15 bases between them. The CDR3 is made up of 15 amino acids. CDR3 in DNA: TGCGCCAGCAGCTCGGGAGACCCAACCCCCGGGGAGCTGTTTTTT. Encoded protein: CASSSGDPTPGELFF.

This clonotype is labeled medium-sized. Because the library targeted alpha chains, this beta chain is an off-target read whose size means little. DNA for the CDR3: TGCGCCAGCAGCTCCACTAGCGGGAGTATTAATGAGCAGTTCTTC. Its translation is CASSSTSGSINEQFF. The rearrangement joins TRBV5-1 to TRBJ2-1, with TRBD2 identical over 11 bases. With 3 bases clipped from V and 7 bases from J, the junction kept 6 bases outside the gene matches. Germline-derived CDR1 and CDR2 are SGHRS and YFSETQ. The CDR3 is 15 amino acids. The full variable domain, rest sourced from reference TRBV5-1 and TRBJ2-1, is KAGVTQTPRYLIKTRGQQVTLSCSPISGHRSVSWYQQTPGQGLQFLFEYFSETQRNKGNFPGRFSGRQFSNSRSEMNVSTLELGDSALYLCASSSTSGSINEQFFGPGTRLTVL.

This clonotype has at least ten counts. A read error may be the cause here, since a much bigger clone is one base away. This beta chain is an off-target read within a library intended for alpha chains, so its frequency means little. The chain joins TRBV9 to TRBJ2-1; D perhaps matches TRBD2 (5 bases). Germline V CDR1 and CDR2: SGDLS, YYNGEE. With 4 bases removed from V and 9 bases from J, the gap between germline ends came to 14 bases. The CDR3 is 13 amino acids. The CDR3 here is CASSPRPGIEQFF. The CDR3 DNA follows: TGTGCCAGCAGCCCGCGTCCGGGGATTGAGCAGTTCTTC.

This clonotype was found many times. Being off target in a library aimed at alpha chains, this beta chain has a size of little meaning. The rearrangement links TRBV28 to TRBJ2-7; D might be TRBD1 or TRBD2, each matching 5 bases. Germline CDR1 reads MDHEN; CDR2 reads SYDVKM. V gave up 6 bases and J gave up 5 bases, with 14 bases separating them. The CDR3 runs to 13 residues. The CDR3 here is CASSSPRDDEQYF. The CDR3 region has the DNA TGTGCCAGCAGCTCCCCTCGGGACGACGAGCAGTACTTC.

Ten or more counts support this clonotype. This beta chain is a stray sequence in a library constructed for alpha chains; its clone size is not meaningful. The chain couples TRBV11-2 to TRBJ2-7; 10 bases align to TRBD2. Trimming cost V 5 bases and J 0 bases; bases outside gene matches: 4. The CDR3 totals 15 residues. The V gene's germline CDR1 is SGHAT and CDR2 FQNNGV. For the CDR3, the DNA is TGTGCCAGCAGCGGACTAGCGGACAACTCCTACGAGCAGTACTTC. Its protein is CASSGLADNSYEQYF.

This clonotype was observed many times. This beta chain is a stray read from a library made for alpha chains; its abundance is not meaningful. The genes are TRBV28 and TRBJ2-7; the match to TRBD1 covers 9 bases. V shed 1 base, J shed 7 bases, and the junction held 11 bases outside the gene matches. This CDR3 is 16 amino acids long. Germline-derived CDR1 and CDR2 are MDHEN and SYDVKM. This chain's CDR3 is CASSLFTGTGQAEQYF. CDR3 DNA sequence: TGTGCCAGCAGTTTATTTACCGGGACAGGGCAAGCGGAGCAGTACTTC.

This clonotype was detected ten times or more. This beta chain was picked up by a library intended for alpha chains and is off target, so its count carries little meaning. The chain links TRBV6-2 or TRBV6-3 to TRBJ2-1, with TRBD2 identical over 10 bases. CDR1 and CDR2 (germline): MNHEY, SVGEGT. The CDR3 totals 15 residues. V trimming: 7 bases; J trimming: 9 bases; junction bases outside the gene matches: 12. The CDR3 is CASTERASGRIEQFF. CDR3 nucleotides: TGTGCCAGCACCGAGAGGGCTAGCGGGAGAATTGAGCAGTTCTTC.

This clonotype was recorded many times. This beta chain came through as a stray read in a library set up for alpha chains, and its size says little. The genes are TRBV9 and TRBJ2-3; D unresolved. The CDR3 has 13 residues. With 4 bases removed from V and 3 bases from J, the gap between germline ends came to 9 bases. The germline gives CDR1 SGDLS, CDR2 YYNGEE. The CDR3 protein is CASSPQVTDTQYF. The CDR3 region has the DNA TGTGCCAGCAGCCCTCAGGTGACAGATACGCAGTATTTT. The full variable domain, with the rest looked up from reference TRBV9 and TRBJ2-3, is DSGVTQTPKHLITATGQRVTLRCSPRSGDLSVYWYQQSLDQGLQFLIQYYNGEERAKGNILERFSAQQFPDLHSELNLSSLELGDSALYFCASSPQVTDTQYFGPGTRLTVL.

The sample holds a few counts of this clonotype. Since it is a stray read in a library aimed at alpha chains, this beta chain has a size that is not meaningful. The rearrangement uses TRBV28 and TRBJ2-7; tentative D call: TRBD2 (6 bases). V shed 0 bases and J shed 3 bases, with 6 bases lying between them. Germline V gene data show CDR1 as MDHEN and CDR2 as SYDVKM. This CDR3 has 13 residues. DNA of the CDR3: TGTGCCAGCAGTTTATGGGAGGGCTACGAGCAGTACTTC. Amino acid sequence: CASSLWEGYEQYF.

This clonotype was counted at least ten times. This beta chain is a stray sequence in a library constructed for alpha chains; its clone size is not meaningful. V and J are TRBV5-6 and TRBJ2-6; D is ambiguous. CDR1 SGHDT and CDR2 YYEEEE come from the germline V gene. The CDR3 extends over 16 amino acids. V was shortened by 4 bases and J by 2 bases, with 13 bases between the two germline ends. The CDR3 spells CASSRRGAPGANVLTF. Written as DNA, the CDR3 is TGTGCCAGCAGCCGCCGAGGAGCTCCTGGGGCCAACGTCCTGACTTTC.

Ten or more counts support this clonotype. The library was prepared for alpha chains; this beta chain is a stray read, so its frequency means little. The chain recombines TRBV2 with TRBJ2-1, with 12 bases identical to TRBD2. CDR1 is SNHLY and CDR2 is FYNNEI in the germline V gene. Germline trimming cut 5 bases from V and 5 bases from J; bases unmatched to any gene: 7. CDR3 length: 16 amino acids. The CDR3: CASSPSLAGGNNEQFF. The CDR3 coding sequence is TGTGCCAGCAGTCCTTCCCTAGCGGGAGGGAACAATGAGCAGTTCTTC.

This clonotype was counted only a few times. This beta chain was picked up by a library intended for alpha chains and is off target, so its count carries little meaning. The chain carries TRBV20-1 and TRBJ1-1; D remains unclear. This CDR3 contains 12 residues. CDR1 DFQATT and CDR2 SNEGSKA come from the germline V gene (reference sequence). V shed 6 bases and J shed 0 bases, with 8 bases lying between them. CDR3 region: CSAATMNTEAFF. The CDR3 bases are TGCAGTGCCGCGACGATGAACACTGAAGCTTTCTTT.